The 11 T cell receptor beta chains below all came from one sample that was sequenced in a study of T cell changes during pregnancy in multiple sclerosis. This table comes from immunoSEQ multiplex PCR, and its TCRdb copy is limited to in-frame clones, with some not included. The sample contains approximately 97,000 clones, 90% of which appear only once. Here the sequenced sample was peripheral blood, taken in the second trimester of pregnancy. The receptors stem from a female donor in good health, enrolled as a control in a pregnancy study.

The J gene is TRBJ1-1, the V gene TRBV25-1, with a possible D match to TRBD1 (5 bases). V dropped 3 bases and J dropped 0 bases, with 20 bases sitting between them. This CDR3 is built from 18 residues. Germline CDR1 reads MGHDK; CDR2 reads SYGVNS. The CDR3 DNA sequence: TGTGCCAGCAGTGACTTTGGAGCGGGGGGACTCTTGAACACTGAAGCTTTCTTT. It translates to CASSDFGAGGLLNTEAFF.

Here the CDR3 DNA reads TGTGCCAGCAGCCCCGGGACAGCTTATGGCTACACCTTC. Its protein product is CASSPGTAYGYTF. V gene TRBV7-9 combines with J gene TRBJ1-2; 7 nucleotides agree with TRBD1. The CDR3 is 13 amino acids. Per germline, CDR1 SEHNR and CDR2 FQNEAQ (reference sequence). Trimming cost V 5 bases and J 5 bases; bases outside gene matches: 5.

This clone was observed once. The V gene is TRBV7-2, the J gene TRBJ2-2; TRBD2 matches 14 bases. This CDR3 has 18 residues. Germline assignment: CDR1 SGHTA and CDR2 FQGNSA. The V segment lost 7 bases and the J segment 5 bases; nucleotides outside the gene matches: 12. The CDR3 nucleotides are TGTGCCAGCACCCTTAGTGGGACTAGCGGGAGTAGGACCGGGGAGCTGTTTTTT. It specifies CASTLSGTSGSRTGELFF. Variable domain in full (rest from reference TRBV7-2 and TRBJ2-2): GAGVSQSPSNKVTEKGKDVELRCDPISGHTALYWYRQSLGQGLEFLIYFQGNSAPDKSGLPSDRFSAERTGGSVSTLTIQRTQQEDSAVYLCASTLSGTSGSRTGELFFGEGSRLTVL.

This sequence joins TRBV30 and TRBJ1-1; perhaps TRBD1 as D (5 bases). The germline CDR1 and CDR2 sequences are GTSNPN and SVGIG (reference sequence). This CDR3 is built from 10 residues. V was shortened by 4 bases and J by 7 bases, with 7 bases between the two germline ends. CDR3 amino acids: CAWIQGEAFF. The DNA for the CDR3 is TGTGCCTGGATCCAGGGTGAAGCTTTCTTT.

This CDR3 reads CASSDRQGHEYNEQFF. CDR3 in DNA: TGTGCCAGCAGTGATCGACAGGGCCATGAGTACAATGAGCAGTTCTTC. The chain employs TRBV25-1 and TRBJ2-1, with 7 bases identical to TRBD1. With V trimmed by 3 bases and J by 4 bases, 9 bases remained unmatched. Germline CDR1 and CDR2: MGHDK and SYGVNS. The CDR3 extends over 16 amino acids. The full variable domain, in which reference TRBV25-1 and TRBJ2-1 provide the parts outside the CDR3, is EADIYQTPRYLVIGTGKKITLECSQTMGHDKMYWYQQDPGMELHLIHYSYGVNSTEKGDLSSESTVSRIRTEHFPLTLESARPSHTSQYLCASSDRQGHEYNEQFFGPGTRLTVL.

The chain couples TRBV6-5 to TRBJ1-5; D unresolved. The CDR3 is 15 residues long. Per germline, CDR1 MNHEY and CDR2 SVGAGI. V dropped 5 bases and J dropped 0 bases, with 11 bases sitting between them. CDR3 DNA sequence: TGTGCCAGCAGTCAAACAGATTATAGCAATCAGCCCCAGCATTTT. Encoded protein: CASSQTDYSNQPQHF.

The rearrangement uses TRBV29-1 and TRBJ2-7; perhaps TRBD1 as D (6 bases). The length of the CDR3 is 14 residues. V dropped 4 bases and J dropped 0 bases, with 13 bases sitting between them. Germline assignment: CDR1 SQVTM and CDR2 ANQGSEA. The CDR3 loop reads CSVVIPDSSYEQYF. DNA for the CDR3: TGCAGCGTTGTAATACCGGACAGCTCCTACGAGCAGTACTTC.

This clone has only one observation. The V and J genes are TRBV19 and TRBJ2-5; weak D call: TRBD1 (6 bases). Trimming removed 7 bases from V and 5 bases from J, with 20 bases in between. This CDR3 contains 15 residues. CDR1 LNHDA and CDR2 SQIVND come from the germline V gene (reference sequence). The CDR3 region has the DNA TGTGCCAGTACCTCGGGACAATCAATGGGGGAGACCCAGTACTTC. This gives the protein CASTSGQSMGETQYF.

There are a few counts of this clone. CDR3 region: CASTKGRGNEQFF. DNA for the CDR3: TGTGCCAGCACCAAGGGACGGGGGAATGAGCAGTTCTTC. The chain carries TRBV2 and TRBJ2-1; weak D call: TRBD2 (6 bases). V was shortened by 7 bases and J by 7 bases, with 14 bases between the two germline ends. The germline V gene has CDR1 SNHLY and CDR2 FYNNEI. The CDR3 length is 13 residues. Based on the CDR3 plus reference TRBV2 and TRBJ2-1, the full variable domain is EPEVTQTPSHQVTQMGQEVILRCVPISNHLYFYWYRQILGQKVEFLVSFYNNEISEKSEIFDDQFSVERPDGSNFTLKIRSTKLEDSAMYFCASTKGRGNEQFFGPGTRLTVL.

The table lists this clone with a count of one. The J gene is TRBJ2-3, the V gene TRBV5-5; 13 bases agree with TRBD2. The CDR3 is 15 amino acids. V dropped 1 base and J dropped 6; count of bases not matched to a gene: 2. CDR1 and CDR2 (germline): SGHKS, YYEKEE (reference sequence). The CDR3 coding sequence is TGTGCCAGCAGCTTGTTGACTAGCGGGGGGGATACGCAGTATTTT. Protein: CASSLLTSGGDTQYF. Drawing the rest from reference TRBV5-5 and TRBJ2-3, the complete variable domain is DAGVTQSPTHLIKTRGQQVTLRCSPISGHKSVSWYQQVLGQGPQFIFQYYEKEERGRGNFPDRFSARQFPNYSSELNVNALLLGDSALYLCASSLLTSGGDTQYFGPGTRLTVL.

The chain recombines TRBV10-3 with TRBJ1-2, with 9 bases matching TRBD1. Germline CDR1 and CDR2: ENHRY and SYGVKD. V shed 5 bases, J shed 6 bases, and the junction held 10 bases outside the gene matches. CDR3 length: 15 residues. CDR3 loop: CAISPGTGKFDGYTF. The CDR3, as DNA: TGTGCCATCAGTCCCGGGACAGGGAAATTTGATGGCTACACCTTC.